The 18 T cell receptor beta chains listed next were all sequenced from one sample in a study of early T cells in non-severe SARS-CoV-2 infection. TCRdb processed the 5' RACE reads anew with MiXCR; each CDR3 protein has one entry. The sample lists 60,000 to 65,000 distinct CDR3 sequences, roughly 8.2% occurring once. The sample consisted of whole blood, taken at baseline. The receptors come from an adult who was a healthcare worker with PCR-confirmed SARS-CoV-2 infection or an uninfected control (not recorded which).

This clonotype was observed a handful of times. The rearrangement links TRBV5-1 to TRBJ1-2, with D possibly TRBD1 on 5 matching bases. V was shortened by 4 bases and J by 5 bases, with 18 bases between the two germline ends. This CDR3 is 15 amino acids long. Germline CDR1 SGHRS, CDR2 YFSETQ. CDR3 bases: TGCGCCAGCAGCCCGGAAGCCGGGACGAGATATGGCTACACCTTC. Translation: CASSPEAGTRYGYTF.

The sample holds many counts of this clonotype. The rearrangement links TRBV19 to TRBJ1-5; maybe TRBD1 (5 bases). This CDR3 comprises 12 residues. From germline, CDR1 is LNHDA and CDR2 SQIVND (reference sequence). V lost 2 bases to trimming and J lost 9 bases, with 8 bases between them. In nucleotides, the CDR3 is TGTGCCAGTAGTATAATGGGGGGGCCCCAGCATTTT. It specifies CASSIMGGPQHF. Using reference TRBV19 and TRBJ1-5 for the parts outside the CDR3, the full variable domain is DGGITQSPKYLFRKEGQNVTLSCEQNLNHDAMYWYRQDPGQGLRLIYYSQIVNDFQKGDIAEGYSVSREKKESFPLTVTSAQKNPTAFYLCASSIMGGPQHFGDGTRLSIL.

The chain couples TRBV12-3 or TRBV12-4 to TRBJ2-7; the D gene is possibly TRBD1 (6 bases). The length of the CDR3 is 15 residues. Trimming removed 3 bases from V and 0 bases from J, with 12 bases in between. In DNA form, the CDR3 reads TGTGCCAGCAGTTTTCGAGGGACACTCTCCTACGAGCAGTACTTC. Protein product: CASSFRGTLSYEQYF.

The table lists this clonotype with a few counts. This rearrangement joins TRBV19 to TRBJ2-1; 11 nucleotides match TRBD2. The germline CDR1 and CDR2 sequences are LNHDA and SQIVND (reference sequence). Trimming removed 8 bases from V and 5 bases from J; junction bases left unmatched: 5. The CDR3 totals 14 residues. CDR3 nucleotides: TGTGCCAGTCTGCTAGCGGGAGGAGACAATGAGCAGTTCTTC. Amino acid sequence: CASLLAGGDNEQFF.

This clonotype was detected only a few times. The genes are TRBV19 and TRBJ2-7; 7 nucleotides agree with TRBD2. The CDR3 consists of 14 residues. The J segment lost 1 base and the V segment lost 10 bases, leaving 10 bases of the junction unmatched. Germline loops: CDR1 LNHDA, CDR2 SQIVND (reference sequence). CDR3 DNA sequence: TGTGCCACGTCTAGCGGAGCCACTTCCTACGAGCAGTACTTC. As protein: CATSSGATSYEQYF.

This clonotype occurred many times. This sequence joins TRBV18 and TRBJ1-1; 10 bases agree with TRBD1. Germline CDR1 KGHSH, CDR2 LQKENI. V trimming: 2 bases; J trimming: 1 base; junction bases outside the gene matches: 7. The CDR3 loop spans 17 amino acids. The CDR3 is CASSPVPGQGSNTEAFF. The CDR3 DNA is TGTGCCAGCTCACCAGTCCCGGGACAGGGGTCGAACACTGAAGCTTTCTTT.

This clonotype was seen repeatedly, ten times or more. The CDR3 spells CASSITGNYGYTF. The CDR3 DNA sequence: TGTGCCAGTAGTATTACAGGGAACTATGGCTACACCTTC. V gene TRBV19 combines with J gene TRBJ1-2, with D perhaps matching TRBD1 (6 bases). Trimming removed 3 bases from V and 2 bases from J, with 7 bases in between. The CDR3 spans 13 residues. Germline lookup yields CDR1 LNHDA and CDR2 SQIVND (reference sequence).

The chain recombines TRBV20-1 with TRBJ2-1; D possibly uses TRBD1 or TRBD2 (7 bases each). There are 13 residues in the CDR3. Trimming took 2 bases from V and 8 from J, leaving 13 bases between them. The V gene's germline CDR1 is DFQATT and CDR2 SNEGSKA (reference sequence). CDR3 amino acids: CSARPQGGDEQFF. The CDR3 bases are TGCAGTGCTAGACCCCAGGGGGGGGATGAGCAGTTCTTC.

This rearrangement joins TRBV6-2 or TRBV6-3 to TRBJ2-3; 8 bases fit TRBD2. Germline V gives CDR1 MNHEY, CDR2 SVGEGT. This CDR3 is built from 15 residues. With V trimmed by 6 bases and J by 0 bases, 5 bases remained unmatched. The CDR3 is CASRRLAISTDTQYF. CDR3 nucleotides: TGTGCCAGCAGGCGACTAGCGATAAGCACAGATACGCAGTATTTT.

A few counts support this clonotype. The chain couples TRBV5-1 to TRBJ2-5, with 9 nucleotides matching TRBD1. This CDR3 has 15 residues. In germline, CDR1 is SGHRS, CDR2 YFSETQ. Trimming at V came to 4 bases and at J to 1 base, leaving 5 bases not matched to a gene. CDR3 protein: CASSEDRGLQETQYF. As DNA, the CDR3 is TGCGCCAGCAGCGAGGACAGGGGACTCCAAGAGACCCAGTACTTC. The full variable domain, completed using reference TRBV5-1 and TRBJ2-5, is KAGVTQTPRYLIKTRGQQVTLSCSPISGHRSVSWYQQTPGQGLQFLFEYFSETQRNKGNFPGRFSGRQFSNSRSEMNVSTLELGDSALYLCASSEDRGLQETQYFGPGTRLLVL.

This clonotype occurred many times. The junction differs from germline at one of its ends, possibly a read error. The chain employs TRBV7-9 and TRBJ1-3; no definite D call. The CDR3 runs to 13 residues. The germline V gene encodes CDR1 SEHNR and CDR2 FQNEAQ (reference sequence). This CDR3 is CASSPFSENTIYF. The CDR3, as DNA: TGTGCCAGCAGCCCCTTCTCTGAAAACACCATATATTTT.

The table lists this clonotype with many counts. DNA of the CDR3: TGTGCCAGCAGCCCGACGGGGACAGCGTTCGATGAAAAACTGTTTTTT. Translation gives CASSPTGTAFDEKLFF. The genes are TRBV9 and TRBJ1-4; 7 nucleotides line up with TRBD1. The CDR3 contains 16 residues. V lost 4 bases and J lost 6; bases outside the gene matches: 12. Per the germline V gene, CDR1 is SGDLS and CDR2 is YYNGEE.

The genes are TRBV4-2 and TRBJ2-5; perhaps TRBD2 as D (5 bases). Trimming left V 0 bases short and J 5 bases short, with 16 bases between. The CDR3 runs 16 residues. Germline V lookup: CDR1 LGHNA, CDR2 YNFKEQ. CDR3 amino acids: CASSQEFAFSGETQYF. The CDR3 nucleotides are TGTGCCAGCAGCCAAGAGTTCGCGTTTTCGGGGGAGACCCAGTACTTC.

This clonotype was picked up a small number of times. This rearrangement joins TRBV7-2 to TRBJ1-5, with D hard to call. V lost 6 bases to trimming and J lost 6 bases, with 12 bases between them. This CDR3 is built from 13 residues. CDR1 SGHTA and CDR2 FQGNSA come from the germline V gene. Written as DNA, the CDR3 is TGTGCCAGCAGTCACGCGGGCGGTCAGCCCCAGCATTTT. Its translation is CASSHAGGQPQHF.

This clonotype was found a few times. V usage is TRBV6-5 and J usage is TRBJ1-5, with D unresolved. The CDR3 is 15 amino acids. CDR1 is MNHEY, CDR2 SVGAGI, per germline. The V and J ends lost 6 bases and 0 bases respectively, with 12 bases between them. The CDR3 DNA sequence: TGTGCCAGCAGCCCAGAACCCTATAGCAATCAGCCCCAGCATTTT. It codes for CASSPEPYSNQPQHF.

This clonotype was observed at least ten times. At one boundary the junction diverges from the germline segment, which might be a read error. The chain carries TRBV7-3 and TRBJ2-7; D could derive from TRBD1 or TRBD2 (5 bases each). The CDR3 sequence is 15 residues long. Looked up from germline, CDR1 is SGHTA and CDR2 is FQGTGA. CDR3 bases: TGTGCCAGCAGCTTATGGGGCGGAGGCTCCTCCGAGCAGTACTTC. Encoded protein: CASSLWGGGSSEQYF.

The V and J genes are TRBV20-1 and TRBJ1-2; D may be TRBD1 (5 bases). The CDR3 sequence is 13 residues long. The V gene lost 4 bases and the J gene lost 3 bases, with 12 bases spanning the gap. The germline CDR1 and CDR2 sequences are DFQATT and SNEGSKA (reference sequence). The CDR3 sequence is CSATPGTDYGYTF. The CDR3 bases are TGCAGTGCTACCCCCGGGACGGACTATGGCTACACCTTC.

This clonotype was found many times. CDR3 DNA: TGTGCCAGCTCGAGAGTCTACTCTGGAAACACCATATATTTT. It specifies CASSRVYSGNTIYF. V gene TRBV12-3 or TRBV12-4 combines with J gene TRBJ1-3; D not resolved. The ends were cut back, 8 bases at V and 0 bases at J, with 11 bases in the middle. The CDR3 runs 14 residues.